Presented here are 13 T cell receptor beta chains from one specimen sequenced in a study of brain T cells in children with intractable seizures. Here immunoSEQ multiplex PCR was the method, and the copy in TCRdb shows in-frame clones only, minus some. In the table there are fewer than 80,000 clones, approximately 95% of which are singletons. The sample here was peripheral blood, taken at surgery. The receptors were sampled from a boy under two years old with focal cortical dysplasia and intractable seizures.

The chain has TRBV23-1 and TRBJ1-2; no firm D call. TRBV23-1 is classed as an ORF, of uncertain function. This CDR3 comprises 14 residues. Trimming stripped 4 bases from V and 3 bases from J, with 12 bases between. The CDR3 sequence: CASSRILPYYGYTF. The CDR3 nucleotides are TGCGCCAGCAGTCGGATTCTGCCCTACTATGGCTACACCTTC.

The V call is TRBV3-1 (or the pseudogene TRBV3-2), the J call TRBJ2-3; D gene uncertain. The CDR3 extends over 14 amino acids. V was shortened by 0 bases and J by 3 bases, with 7 bases between the two germline ends. Germline V gives CDR1 LGHDT, CDR2 YNNKEL (reference sequence). Here the CDR3 reads CASSQDFRTDTQYF. CDR3 DNA: TGTGCCAGCAGCCAAGATTTCAGAACAGATACGCAGTATTTT.

This rearrangement joins TRBV7-2 to TRBJ2-1; D perhaps matches TRBD2 (5 bases). Trimming took off 5 bases at V and 0 bases at J, with 17 bases between the two ends. The germline V gene has CDR1 SGHTA and CDR2 FQGNSA. This CDR3 has 17 amino acids. This CDR3 reads CASSPIGLAHSYNEQFF. Here the CDR3 DNA reads TGTGCCAGCAGCCCCATAGGGTTAGCGCACTCCTACAATGAGCAGTTCTTC.

The rearrangement links TRBV5-3 to TRBJ2-1; a possible D gene is TRBD2 (5 bases). TRBV5-3 is marked as an open reading frame, function uncertain. The CDR3 has 15 amino acids. V lost 2 bases, J lost 1 base, and 10 bases lay in between. The CDR3 spells CARSFGSGSYNEQFF. The CDR3 DNA sequence: TGTGCCAGAAGCTTTGGGAGCGGATCCTACAATGAGCAGTTCTTC.

The chain has TRBV14 and TRBJ1-2; weak D call: TRBD1 (6 bases). Germline lookup yields CDR1 SGHDN and CDR2 FVKESK. Trimming pared 0 bases from V and 4 bases from J, leaving 15 bases between. The length of the CDR3 is 16 residues. The CDR3 DNA is TGTGCCAGCAGCCAAGAGTTTGGGGACAAGGCCTATGGCTACACCTTC. Residues: CASSQEFGDKAYGYTF.

In nucleotides, the CDR3 is TGTGCCAGCAGGTTTGAGCGGGGGCGCACAGATACGCAGTATTTT. It encodes CASRFERGRTDTQYF. The gene calls are TRBV5-5 and TRBJ2-3; 8 bases map to TRBD2. CDR3 length: 15 amino acids. The J segment lost 1 base and the V segment lost 5 bases, leaving 6 bases of the junction unmatched. Germline V gene lookup returns CDR1 SGHKS and CDR2 YYEKEE (reference sequence). The full variable domain, completed using reference TRBV5-5 and TRBJ2-3, is DAGVTQSPTHLIKTRGQQVTLRCSPISGHKSVSWYQQVLGQGPQFIFQYYEKEERGRGNFPDRFSARQFPNYSSELNVNALLLGDSALYLCASRFERGRTDTQYFGPGTRLTVL.

The V gene is TRBV5-1, the J gene TRBJ1-1; D is unclear. V shed 4 bases and J shed 5 bases, with 18 bases lying between them. The CDR3 spans 15 residues. CDR1 and CDR2 from the germline V gene are SGHRS and YFSETQ. The CDR3 loop is CASSTTPWAYTEAFF. CDR3 nucleotide sequence: TGCGCCAGCAGCACCACTCCCTGGGCTTATACTGAAGCTTTCTTT.

The chain links TRBV5-4 to TRBJ2-7, with D perhaps given as TRBD1 or TRBD2 (7 bases each). Trimming took 1 base from V and 4 from J, leaving 21 bases between them. The CDR3 totals 17 residues. Germline-derived CDR1 and CDR2 are SGHNT and YYREEE (reference sequence). CDR3 DNA: TGTGCCAGCAGCTTGTCAATCAGGGGGGGGAGTAGTTACGAGCAGTACTTC. It specifies CASSLSIRGGSSYEQYF. The whole variable domain, filled in from reference TRBV5-4 and TRBJ2-7, reads ETGVTQSPTHLIKTRGQQVTLRCSSQSGHNTVSWYQQALGQGPQFIFQYYREEENGRGNFPPRFSGLQFPNYSSELNVNALELDDSALYLCASSLSIRGGSSYEQYFGPGTRLTVT.

Only one count was recorded for this clone. V gene TRBV20-1 combines with J gene TRBJ2-3; D is ambiguous. The CDR3 covers 11 residues. The V gene's germline CDR1 is DFQATT and CDR2 SNEGSKA (reference sequence). Trimming cost V 3 bases and J 5 bases, with 6 bases left between them. This CDR3 reads CSARVVDTQYF. The CDR3 coding sequence is TGCAGTGCTAGGGTTGTAGATACGCAGTATTTT.

This chain uses TRBV4-2 with TRBJ2-7; tentative D call: TRBD2 (7 bases). The CDR3 length is 15 residues. Trimming removed 1 base at V and 7 bases at J, with 17 bases between. The germline gives CDR1 LGHNA, CDR2 YNFKEQ. CDR3 region: CASSQGYREGGEQYF. The CDR3 region has the DNA TGTGCCAGCAGCCAAGGCTACCGAGAGGGGGGGGAGCAGTACTTC.

This sequence joins TRBV11-3 and TRBJ2-1; D unresolved. Germline assignment: CDR1 SGHNT and CDR2 YENEEA. The CDR3 covers 12 residues. V gave up 0 bases and J gave up 5 bases, with 2 bases separating them. The CDR3 here is CASSLEDNEQFF. In nucleotides, the CDR3 is TGTGCCAGCAGCTTAGAGGACAATGAGCAGTTCTTC.

V gene TRBV5-1 combines with J gene TRBJ1-2, with 7 nucleotides matching TRBD1. The V gene end was trimmed by 0 bases and the J gene end by 4 bases; junction bases not matched to a gene: 0. Germline V gene data show CDR1 as SGHRS and CDR2 as YFSETQ. There are 13 residues in the CDR3. The chain's CDR3 is CASSLGDSYGYTF. CDR3 DNA: TGCGCCAGCAGCTTGGGGGACAGCTATGGCTACACCTTC.

The chain combines TRBV18 with TRBJ1-5; D unresolved. Trimming pared 3 bases from V and 4 bases from J, leaving 10 bases between. Looked up from germline, CDR1 is KGHSH and CDR2 is LQKENI. The CDR3 is 14 amino acids. This CDR3 is CASSPLSGNQPQHF. Here the CDR3 DNA reads TGTGCCAGCTCACCGTTGTCTGGGAATCAGCCCCAGCATTTT.